Each of the 11 T cell receptor beta chains below was sequenced from the same sample in a study of T cells in Graves' hyperthyroidism and ophthalmopathy. TCR beta CDR3 regions were amplified from RNA. The HTBI primer set served for first-round RT-PCR of the TCR CDR3. TCRdb recomputed calls from the multiplex PCR reads with MiXCR, one row per CDR3 protein. The profile shows almost 600,000 distinct CDR3 sequences, around 45% of them singletons. Material: peripheral blood or thyroid tissue (not recorded which). These receptors were taken from a young woman with Graves' hyperthyroidism.

This clonotype came up a few times. The V gene is TRBV27, the J gene TRBJ1-1; D is undetermined. Germline loops: CDR1 MNHEY, CDR2 SMNVEV (reference sequence). The CDR3 length is 12 residues. Trimming cost V 4 bases and J 7 bases, with 10 bases left between them. CDR3 in amino acids: CASSYTAGEAFF. The CDR3, as DNA: TGTGCCAGCAGTTATACAGCCGGTGAAGCTTTCTTT.

This clonotype was seen at least ten times. The J gene is TRBJ2-7, the V gene TRBV7-2, with 13 bases fitting TRBD2. The CDR3 consists of 16 residues. V lost 5 bases, J lost 6 bases, and 10 bases stayed unmatched. Germline lookup yields CDR1 SGHTA and CDR2 FQGNSA. This CDR3 is CASSARTSGSLGEQYF. The CDR3 region has the DNA TGTGCCAGCAGCGCGCGGACTAGCGGGAGTTTAGGCGAGCAGTACTTC.

The chain couples TRBV20-1 to TRBJ1-1; 11 nucleotides match TRBD1. The V segment lost 4 bases and the J segment 11 bases; nucleotides outside the gene matches: 6. CDR3 length: 12 residues. Germline assignment: CDR1 DFQATT and CDR2 SNEGSKA (reference sequence). The CDR3 loop reads CSANDRDRGAFF. CDR3 nucleotides: TGCAGTGCTAATGATAGGGACAGGGGGGCTTTCTTT.

For this clonotype: At one of its ends the junction is not consistent with the germline gene, which may arise from a read error. The rearrangement links TRBV15 to TRBJ1-2; no definite D call. Germline V CDR1 and CDR2: LNHNV, YYDKDF (reference sequence). The CDR3 has 12 residues. CDR3 sequence: CAASGVNYGYTF. The DNA of the CDR3 is TGTGCCGCCAGCGGAGTCAACTATGGCTACACCTTC.

The chain combines TRBV15 with TRBJ1-6; TRBD1 is a possible D gene (6 bases). Germline assignment: CDR1 LNHNV and CDR2 YYDKDF (reference sequence). The CDR3 totals 13 residues. V lost 2 bases and J lost 10, with 9 bases in between. The CDR3 region is CATSRPQGSPLHF. The CDR3 bases are TGTGCCACCAGCAGACCTCAGGGGTCACCCCTCCACTTT.

J is TRBJ1-2 and V is TRBV20-1; TRBD1 might be the D (5 bases). The CDR3 extends over 12 amino acids. V lost 6 bases to trimming and J lost 12 bases, with 20 bases between them. Germline V gene lookup returns CDR1 DFQATT and CDR2 SNEGSKA (reference sequence). The CDR3 DNA reads as TGCAGTGCGAAGCTTCAGGGAGCTGGAAACACCTTC. This sequence encodes CSAKLQGAGNTF.

The chain uses TRBV2 and TRBJ2-1; 8 bases map to TRBD1. V lost 6 bases, J lost 10 bases, and 2 bases stayed unmatched. Germline CDR1 is SNHLY and CDR2 is FYNNEI. The CDR3 runs to 11 residues. The CDR3, as DNA: TGTGCCAGCAGCGACAGGGGCGAGCAGTTCTTC. Translating it yields CASSDRGEQFF.

In this sample, this clonotype turned up a few times. This chain links TRBV18 with TRBJ2-7, with D possibly being TRBD1 or TRBD2 (6 bases each). V dropped 3 bases and J dropped 4 bases, with 16 bases sitting between them. CDR1 and CDR2 from the germline V gene are KGHSH and LQKENI. The CDR3 is 15 residues long. CDR3 protein: CASSPGLEGGYEQYF. The DNA for the CDR3 is TGTGCCAGCTCACCCGGGCTTGAGGGGGGATACGAGCAGTACTTC. The variable domain in full, with the rest retrieved from reference TRBV18 and TRBJ2-7, is NAGVMQNPRHLVRRRGQEARLRCSPMKGHSHVYWYRQLPEEGLKFMVYLQKENIIDESGMPKERFSAEFPKEGPSILRIQQVVRGDSAAYFCASSPGLEGGYEQYFGPGTRLTVT.

On this clonotype itself: The junction departs from germline at one end; a sequencing error may be responsible. The rearrangement uses TRBV2 and TRBJ1-2; D is uncertain. Germline assignment: CDR1 SNHLY and CDR2 FYNNEI. The CDR3 is made up of 12 amino acids. In nucleotides, the CDR3 is TGTGCCAGCAGTGGGACTAGCGGGAGCACGAGATTC. Its translation: CASSGTSGSTRF.

This clonotype was found a few times. CDR3 amino acids: CASSQDHYNEQFF. In DNA, the CDR3 is TGTGCCAGCAGCCAGGACCACTACAATGAGCAGTTCTTC. The chain is built from TRBV7-9 and TRBJ2-1; D gene ambiguous. Looked up from germline, CDR1 is SEHNR and CDR2 is FQNEAQ (reference sequence). The CDR3 extends over 13 amino acids. Deletions cut 5 bases from V and 3 bases from J, with 8 bases between.

About this clonotype itself: A much bigger clone sits one base away, suggesting this may be a read error. This sequence joins TRBV20-1 and TRBJ2-2; possible D gene TRBD1, 5 bases. CDR3 length equals 15 residues. Germline V lookup: CDR1 DFQATT, CDR2 SNEGSKA (reference sequence). V dropped 3 bases and J dropped 4 bases, with 15 bases sitting between them. The CDR3 region has the DNA TGCAGTGCTAGTGAGGACACCCTGAGCACCGGGGAGCTGTTTTTT. Its protein is CSASEDTLSTGELFF.